This T cell receptor (beta chain) derives from a study of CD4 T cells in relation to SARS-CoV-2 and coronaviruses. The CDR3 is 13 residues long. Trimming pared 2 bases from V and 3 bases from J, leaving 6 bases between. Germline V lookup: CDR1 LGHDT, CDR2 YNNKEL (reference sequence). As for this clone: As yet, its antigen is unknown.

Study-wide points: The cross-reactivity analysis covered only spike protein, not other viral proteins.

Unexposed donor CD4+ T cells date from about 2011-2018, before the COVID-19 pandemic. The cells were cultured for about ten days before CD4+ T cells were isolated. Each well had two million PBMCs in roughly 5% human AB serum with IL-2. The protocol was immunoSEQ multiplex PCR, while the TCRdb copy is restricted to in-frame clones and leaves out a portion. Of roughly 20,000 clones in the sample, over 65% were seen once. Sequenced sample: CD4+ T cells from PBMCs, cultured in vitro. The rearrangement joins TRBV3-1 (or the pseudogene TRBV3-2) to TRBJ2-3; D might be TRBD1 (5 bases). The clonotype comes from a human donor in good health. CDR3 DNA: TGTGCCAGCAGCCAACCAGGGACAGATACGCAGTATTTT. It translates to CASSQPGTDTQYF.